The next 25 T cell receptor beta chains were all read from a single sample in a study of blood T cell repertoires in COVID-19. Assay used: immunoSEQ multiplex PCR; TCRdb lists only in-frame clones, some missing. The repertoire holds about 230,000 clones, with roughly 80% as singletons. Sequencing input: peripheral blood. Receptor source: an elderly woman with acute or convalescent COVID-19.

The chain combines TRBV5-1 with TRBJ2-5, with TRBD2 matching over 8 bases. With V trimmed by 4 bases and J by 2 bases, 7 bases remained unmatched. This CDR3 has 15 residues. Per the germline V gene, CDR1 is SGHRS and CDR2 is YFSETQ. CDR3 protein: CASSTGTSGQETQYF. In DNA form, the CDR3 reads TGCGCCAGCAGCACCGGGACTAGTGGACAAGAGACCCAGTACTTC. Using reference TRBV5-1 and TRBJ2-5 for the parts outside the CDR3, the full variable domain is KAGVTQTPRYLIKTRGQQVTLSCSPISGHRSVSWYQQTPGQGLQFLFEYFSETQRNKGNFPGRFSGRQFSNSRSEMNVSTLELGDSALYLCASSTGTSGQETQYFGPGTRLLVL.

The chain joins TRBV27 to TRBJ1-2; D unclear. The germline V and J ends were trimmed by 7 bases and 4 bases, with 13 bases remaining between them. CDR3 size: 13 residues. Per germline, CDR1 MNHEY and CDR2 SMNVEV (reference sequence). CDR3 sequence: CASTFPGIYGYTF. For the CDR3, the DNA is TGTGCCAGCACCTTTCCAGGTATCTATGGCTACACCTTC.

The chain couples TRBV19 to TRBJ1-4; D gene unclear. Trimming took off 6 bases at V and 4 bases at J, with 6 bases between the two ends. Germline V lookup: CDR1 LNHDA, CDR2 SQIVND (reference sequence). The CDR3 contains 12 residues. The CDR3 nucleotides are TGTGCCAGTAGACAGAATAATGAAAAACTGTTTTTT. Translated, it gives CASRQNNEKLFF.

This clone appeared once. The J gene is TRBJ2-1, the V gene TRBV20-1, with D possibly matching TRBD2 (6 bases). V lost 3 bases and J lost 0, with 12 bases in between. Germline V gives CDR1 DFQATT, CDR2 SNEGSKA (reference sequence). The CDR3 has 15 residues. The CDR3 DNA follows: TGCAGTGCTAGTTCACACGGGAGCTCCTACAATGAGCAGTTCTTC. Residues: CSASSHGSSYNEQFF.

This clone was seen only a few times. This sequence joins TRBV4-2 and TRBJ2-3, with a tentative D call TRBD1 (6 bases). The V and J ends lost 0 bases and 6 bases respectively, with 13 bases between them. The CDR3 is made up of 15 amino acids. Germline V lookup: CDR1 LGHNA, CDR2 YNFKEQ. CDR3 coding DNA: TGTGCCAGCAGCCAAGATGGCCAGGGGCGGGATACGCAGTATTTT. Protein sequence: CASSQDGQGRDTQYF.

This chain uses TRBV12-3 or TRBV12-4 with TRBJ1-1; weak D call: TRBD1 (6 bases). V was cut by 5 bases and J by 9 bases, with 16 bases left in between. The length of the CDR3 is 13 residues. CDR3 coding DNA: TGTGCCAGCAGTGACGGGACATCTACTCAAGCTTTCTTT. Its translation is CASSDGTSTQAFF.

The chain carries TRBV5-1 and TRBJ1-1, with 11 bases lining up with TRBD1. The J segment lost 5 bases and the V segment lost 4 bases, leaving 4 bases of the junction unmatched. The CDR3 sequence is 14 residues long. Germline loops: CDR1 SGHRS, CDR2 YFSETQ. This chain's CDR3 is CASSPGTGGTEAFF. In DNA, the CDR3 is TGCGCCAGCAGCCCAGGGACAGGGGGGACTGAAGCTTTCTTT.

In its sample, this clone was seen a few times. The CDR3 loop is CTIGSSYNEQFF. The CDR3 coding sequence is TGCACCATAGGGAGCTCCTACAATGAGCAGTTCTTC. The chain recombines TRBV29-1 with TRBJ2-1; tentative D call: TRBD2 (5 bases). Germline V gene data show CDR1 as SQVTM and CDR2 as ANQGSEA. This CDR3 is built from 12 residues.

This chain links TRBV30 with TRBJ2-3; 7 nucleotides align to TRBD1. This CDR3 spans 12 amino acids. V gave up 5 bases and J gave up 5 bases; unmatched junction bases: 4. Per germline, CDR1 GTSNPN and CDR2 SVGIG (reference sequence). The CDR3 coding sequence is TGTGCCTGGGACGACAGGGTAGATACGCAGTATTTT. It encodes CAWDDRVDTQYF.

The chain carries TRBV23-1 and TRBJ1-6, with D possibly matching TRBD1 (5 bases). TRBV23-1 counts as an open reading frame of uncertain function. V was pared by 5 bases and J by 9 bases, with 26 bases between. There are 18 residues in the CDR3. The CDR3: CASSLRSRLPRQGSPLHF. Written as DNA, the CDR3 is TGCGCCAGCAGTTTAAGATCTCGGTTGCCTCGTCAGGGTTCACCCCTCCACTTT.

This clone was observed a handful of times. The rearrangement links TRBV19 to TRBJ2-7; 11 nucleotides line up with TRBD2. The germline CDR1 and CDR2 sequences are LNHDA and SQIVND (reference sequence). The junction had 6 bases not matched to a gene; V was cut back by 5 bases and J by 0 bases. The CDR3 loop spans 16 amino acids. CDR3 sequence: CASSSGLAVGSYEQYF. The CDR3 DNA follows: TGTGCCAGTAGTTCGGGACTAGCGGTCGGCTCCTACGAGCAGTACTTC.

The chain joins TRBV18 to TRBJ2-1, with 9 positions matching TRBD2. The CDR3 runs 15 residues. The V gene's germline CDR1 is KGHSH and CDR2 LQKENI. The J segment lost 3 bases and the V segment lost 5 bases, leaving 5 bases of the junction unmatched. The DNA for the CDR3 is TGTGCCAGCTCATATAGCGGGGGTAACTACAATGAGCAGTTCTTC. This codes for CASSYSGGNYNEQFF.

The rearrangement links TRBV19 to TRBJ1-5; no firm D call. Germline CDR1 and CDR2: LNHDA and SQIVND (reference sequence). V dropped 5 bases and J dropped 2 bases, with 13 bases sitting between them. This CDR3 contains 15 residues. CDR3 bases: TGTGCCAGTAGTTATTCCGGGAGGGGCAATCAGCCCCAGCATTTT. Protein product: CASSYSGRGNQPQHF.

This sequence joins TRBV6-5 and TRBJ1-6; 8 bases map to TRBD1. This CDR3 is 14 amino acids long. After removal of 7 bases from V and 5 bases from J, the junction contained 4 bases not matched to a gene. Germline V gene data show CDR1 as MNHEY and CDR2 as SVGAGI. The CDR3 nucleotides are TGTGCCAGCACCACGGGACAGGATAATTCACCCCTCCACTTT. As protein: CASTTGQDNSPLHF.

V usage is TRBV10-2 and J usage is TRBJ2-3; 13 bases are shared with TRBD2. J lost 4 bases, V lost 6 bases, and 4 bases had no gene match. The CDR3 has 15 amino acids. Germline CDR1 reads WSHSY; CDR2 reads SAAADI. The CDR3 loop is CASRPTSGRADTQYF. In nucleotides, the CDR3 is TGCGCCAGCAGACCAACTAGCGGGAGGGCAGATACGCAGTATTTT.

Points on this clone: The sample holds other DNA sequences that translate to the same CDR3. V gene TRBV7-2 combines with J gene TRBJ2-5; weak D call: TRBD1 (6 bases). CDR3 length equals 15 residues. Trimming took off 0 bases at V and 5 bases at J, with 13 bases between the two ends. Germline CDR1 and CDR2: SGHTA and FQGNSA. CDR3 coding DNA: TGTGCCAGCAGCTTAGCGTCAGGGGTCCAGGAGACCCAGTACTTC. Amino acids: CASSLASGVQETQYF.

The chain's CDR3 is CASSWAGTGGETQYF. CDR3 DNA: TGTGCCAGCAGCTGGGCCGGGACAGGGGGGGAGACCCAGTACTTC. V is TRBV7-9 and J is TRBJ2-5, with TRBD1 identical over 11 bases. The CDR3 consists of 15 residues. Germline CDR1 is SEHNR and CDR2 is FQNEAQ (reference sequence). The ends lost 4 bases at V and 5 bases at J; junction bases unmatched: 6.

The genes are TRBV7-2 and TRBJ1-4; 10 bases agree with TRBD1. Germline values: CDR1 SGHTA, CDR2 FQGNSA. After removal of 3 bases from V and 3 bases from J, the junction contained 4 bases not matched to a gene. This CDR3 region has 16 residues. In DNA, the CDR3 is TGTGCCAGCAGCTTCCGGGGGACAGGGGCTAATGAAAAACTGTTTTTT. Protein product: CASSFRGTGANEKLFF.

The CDR3 is CLVRDRNTEAFF. The CDR3 DNA is TGTCTAGTTCGGGACAGGAACACTGAAGCTTTCTTT. The gene calls are TRBV6-5 and TRBJ1-1, with TRBD1 identical over 7 bases. In germline, CDR1 is MNHEY, CDR2 SVGAGI. The CDR3 runs to 12 residues.

The chain's CDR3 is CASSPGLLTDTQYF. The DNA for the CDR3 is TGTGCCAGCAGTCCGGGACTCCTCACAGATACGCAGTATTTT. The rearrangement links TRBV7-2 to TRBJ2-3; D may be TRBD2 (6 bases). V gave up 6 bases and J gave up 2 bases, with 12 bases separating them. The CDR3 loop spans 14 amino acids. Germline V gives CDR1 SGHTA, CDR2 FQGNSA.

V usage is TRBV9 and J usage is TRBJ2-1; 8 nucleotides line up with TRBD2. This CDR3 is 19 amino acids long. J lost 1 base, V lost 0 bases, and 12 bases had no gene match. Per the germline V gene, CDR1 is SGDLS and CDR2 is YYNGEE. The CDR3: CASSVAGGSGMTSYNEQFF. Written as DNA, the CDR3 is TGTGCCAGCAGCGTAGCCGGTGGTAGCGGGATGACGTCCTACAATGAGCAGTTCTTC.

The chain combines TRBV28 with TRBJ1-3; D may be TRBD1 (6 bases). This CDR3 has 17 amino acids. Germline V gene data show CDR1 as MDHEN and CDR2 as SYDVKM. V lost 2 bases to trimming and J lost 1 base, with 15 bases between them. The CDR3 reads CASSLPGGRESGNTIYF. The CDR3 nucleotides read TGTGCCAGCAGTTTACCTGGGGGCAGGGAGTCTGGAAACACCATATATTTT.

This chain uses TRBV5-1 with TRBJ2-3, with a tentative D call TRBD2 (6 bases). The length of the CDR3 is 15 residues. Per the germline V gene, CDR1 is SGHRS and CDR2 is YFSETQ. The V end was cut by 0 bases, the J end by 5 bases, with 13 bases between. CDR3 region: CASSLGGRRGDTQYF. The CDR3 nucleotides are TGCGCCAGCAGCTTGGGAGGGAGGAGGGGAGATACGCAGTATTTT.

J is TRBJ2-3 and V is TRBV24-1, with D perhaps TRBD1 (7 bases). This CDR3 has 14 amino acids. The V gene's germline CDR1 is KGHDR and CDR2 SFDVKD. V was clipped by 4 bases and J by 3 bases, with 10 bases between them. The CDR3 DNA reads TGTGCCACCAGTGAGGAGGGGGCTACAGATACGCAGTATTTT. Translating gives CATSEEGATDTQYF.

The J gene is TRBJ2-7, the V gene TRBV11-2; D not resolved. V was pared by 7 bases and J by 6 bases, with 10 bases between. The CDR3 length is 11 residues. Germline values: CDR1 SGHAT, CDR2 FQNNGV. For the CDR3, the DNA is TGTGCCAGCACCTCGAGCATCGAGCAGTACTTC. Its protein is CASTSSIEQYF.